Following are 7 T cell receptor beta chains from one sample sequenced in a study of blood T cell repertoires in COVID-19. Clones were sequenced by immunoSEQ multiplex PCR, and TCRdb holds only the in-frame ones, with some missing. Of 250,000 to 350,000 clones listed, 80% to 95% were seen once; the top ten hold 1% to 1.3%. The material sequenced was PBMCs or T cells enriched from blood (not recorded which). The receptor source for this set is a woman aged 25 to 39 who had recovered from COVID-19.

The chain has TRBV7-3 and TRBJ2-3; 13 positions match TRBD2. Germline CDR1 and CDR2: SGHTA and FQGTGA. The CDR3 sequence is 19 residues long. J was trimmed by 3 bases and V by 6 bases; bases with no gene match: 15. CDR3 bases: TGTGCCAGCAGTCCGGGACTAGCGGGATTTTTATTTGGGACAGATACGCAGTATTTT. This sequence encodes CASSPGLAGFLFGTDTQYF.

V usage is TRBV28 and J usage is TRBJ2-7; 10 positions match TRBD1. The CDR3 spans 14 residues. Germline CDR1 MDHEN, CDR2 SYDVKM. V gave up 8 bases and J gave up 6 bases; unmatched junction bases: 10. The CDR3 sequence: CASLAGTGVGEQYF. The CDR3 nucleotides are TGTGCCAGCTTAGCCGGGACAGGGGTCGGCGAGCAGTACTTC. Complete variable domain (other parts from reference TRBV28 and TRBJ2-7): DVKVTQSSRYLVKRTGEKVFLECVQDMDHENMFWYRQDPGLGLRLIYFSYDVKMKEKGDIPEGYSVSREKKERFSLILESASTNQTSMYLCASLAGTGVGEQYFGPGTRLTVT.

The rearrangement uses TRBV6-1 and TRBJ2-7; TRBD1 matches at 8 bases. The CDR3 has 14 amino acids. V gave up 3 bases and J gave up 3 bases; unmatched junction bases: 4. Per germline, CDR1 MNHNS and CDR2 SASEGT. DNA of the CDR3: TGTGCCAGCAGTGAGTGGACAGGGAACTACGAGCAGTACTTC. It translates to CASSEWTGNYEQYF.

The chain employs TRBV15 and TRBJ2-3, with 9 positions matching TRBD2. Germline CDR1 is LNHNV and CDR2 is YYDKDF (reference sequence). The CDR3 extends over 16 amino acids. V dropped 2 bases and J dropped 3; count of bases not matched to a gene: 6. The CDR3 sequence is CATSRFSGSGTDTQYF. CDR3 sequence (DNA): TGTGCCACCAGCAGATTTAGCGGGAGTGGAACAGATACGCAGTATTTT.

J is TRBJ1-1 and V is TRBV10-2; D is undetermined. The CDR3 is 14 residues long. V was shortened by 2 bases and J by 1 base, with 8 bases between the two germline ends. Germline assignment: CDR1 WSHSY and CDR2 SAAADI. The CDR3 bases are TGCGCCAGCAGTGAGCAGTATCAGAACACTGAAGCTTTCTTT. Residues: CASSEQYQNTEAFF.

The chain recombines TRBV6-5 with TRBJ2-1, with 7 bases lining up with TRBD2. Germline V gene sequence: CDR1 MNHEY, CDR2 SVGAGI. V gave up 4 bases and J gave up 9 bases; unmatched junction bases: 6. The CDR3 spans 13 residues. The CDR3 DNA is TGTGCCAGCAGTTTCGGACTAGAGGGTGAGCAGTTCTTC. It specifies CASSFGLEGEQFF.

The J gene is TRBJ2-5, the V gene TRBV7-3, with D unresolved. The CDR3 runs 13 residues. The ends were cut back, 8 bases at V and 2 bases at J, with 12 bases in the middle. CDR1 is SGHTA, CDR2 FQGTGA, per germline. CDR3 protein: CASSSQLQETQYF. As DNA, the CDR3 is TGTGCCAGCTCTTCACAGTTACAAGAGACCCAGTACTTC.